The rows below give T cell receptor beta chains drawn from one sample of a study of shared clonotypes between healthy human individuals. Repertoires were generated with immunoSEQ multiplex PCR, while TCRdb's copy carries only in-frame clones and drops some. The table records millions of clones, 85% to 95% of them present only once. Sequencing input: naive CD8+ T cells sorted from blood. The origin of the receptors is a man younger than 30 in good health. Both conserved end residues are part of each CDR3. D genes are given only for firm matches. Some rows mark clone size as missing; the rest say once, few, many or name a class of expanded clone.

V	D	size	J	length	CDR3	DNA
TRBV6-5	TRBD1	NA	TRBJ1-1	16	CASSYEIGTGNTEAFF	TGTGCCAGCAGTTACGAAATTGGGACAGGCAACACTGAAGCTTTCTTT
TRBV27	NA	NA	TRBJ1-2	13	CASSSQGWYGYTF	TGTGCCAGCAGTTCCCAGGGGTGGTATGGCTACACCTTC
TRBV7-9	NA	NA	TRBJ1-6	17	CASSLGRESSYNSPLHF	TGTGCCAGCAGCTTAGGGAGGGAAAGCTCCTATAATTCACCCCTCCACTTT
TRBV5-8	TRBD1	NA	TRBJ1-6	19	CASSPYPGQISSYNSPLHF	TGTGCCAGCAGCCCTTATCCGGGACAGATAAGCTCCTATAATTCACCCCTCCACTTT
TRBV7-9	NA	NA	TRBJ1-2	13	CASSPTLDYGYTF	TGTGCCAGCAGCCCGACACTGGACTATGGCTACACCTTC
TRBV7-9	NA	NA	TRBJ2-5	13	CASSLGVVETQYF	TGTGCCAGCAGCTTAGGGGTTGTAGAGACCCAGTACTTC
TRBV2	TRBD2	NA	TRBJ2-1	18	CASLWSAETSGRDNEQFF	TGTGCCAGCCTGTGGAGCGCCGAGACTAGCGGGAGGGACAATGAGCAGTTCTTC
TRBV6-5	NA	few	TRBJ2-2	14	CASSYGGNTGELFF	TGTGCCAGCAGTTACGGGGGGAACACCGGGGAGCTGTTTTTT
TRBV11-2	NA	NA	TRBJ2-7	14	CASSLGPAGDEQYF	TGTGCCAGCAGCTTAGGACCGGCAGGGGACGAGCAGTACTTC
TRBV2	TRBD1	NA	TRBJ2-2	19	CASSEMRGQGALGTGELFF	TGTGCCAGCAGTGAAATGAGAGGACAGGGGGCTCTAGGTACCGGGGAGCTGTTTTTT
TRBV10-3	NA	NA	TRBJ1-6	13	CASKDVRNSPLHF	TGTGCCAGCAAAGACGTCAGGAATTCACCCCTCCACTTT
TRBV2	NA	NA	TRBJ2-5	16	CASSEALRILQETQYF	TGTGCCAGCAGTGAAGCGCTCCGCATACTCCAAGAGACCCAGTACTTC
TRBV9	NA	NA	TRBJ2-2	14	CASNPRGFSGELFF	TGTGCCAGCAACCCCAGGGGTTTTAGCGGGGAGCTGTTTTTT
TRBV13	NA	NA	TRBJ2-5	11	CASSRGETQYF	TGTGCCAGCAGCAGGGGTGAGACCCAGTACTTC
TRBV4-1	NA	NA	TRBJ2-1	17	CASSQASRGASKNEQFF	TGCGCCAGCAGCCAAGCATCTCGCGGGGCTTCAAAGAATGAGCAGTTCTTC
TRBV19	NA	few	TRBJ1-1	13	CASSIAQNTEAFF	TGTGCCAGTAGTATAGCACAGAACACTGAAGCTTTCTTT
TRBV6-6	NA	NA	TRBJ1-2	12	CASSYSNSGYTF	TGTGCCAGCAGTTACTCGAACAGTGGCTACACCTTC
TRBV7-9	NA	NA	TRBJ2-5	13	CASSPEPQETQYF	TGTGCCAGCAGCCCCGAGCCTCAAGAGACCCAGTACTTC
TRBV30	NA	NA	TRBJ1-3	14	CAWTGFFGGNTIYF	TGTGCCTGGACGGGGTTCTTCGGAGGAAACACCATATATTTT
TRBV27	TRBD2	once	TRBJ2-1	14	CASSSAGAYNEQFF	TGTGCCAGCAGTTCAGCGGGGGCCTACAATGAGCAGTTCTTC
TRBV28	TRBD1	NA	TRBJ2-7	15	CASSLYGTELYEQYF	TGTGCCAGCAGTTTATATGGGACAGAGCTCTACGAGCAGTACTTC
TRBV7-9	NA	NA	TRBJ2-2	10	CASSTIHLFF	TGTGCCAGCAGCACAATACATCTGTTTTTT
TRBV11-2	NA	NA	TRBJ1-6	18	CASSLDRAGFQVNSPLHF	TGTGCCAGCAGCTTAGATCGGGCAGGGTTTCAAGTTAATTCACCCCTCCACTTT
TRBV18	TRBD1	NA	TRBJ1-2	14	CASSPPDRGYGYTF	TGTGCCAGCTCACCCCCGGACAGGGGTTATGGCTACACCTTC
TRBV5-6	NA	NA	TRBJ2-5	14	CASSLGVFAETQYF	TGTGCCAGCAGCTTGGGAGTGTTCGCGGAGACCCAGTACTTC
TRBV30	NA	NA	TRBJ2-7	14	CAWSPSGTGYEQYF	TGTGCCTGGAGTCCCTCGGGCACGGGCTACGAGCAGTACTTC
TRBV2	NA	few	TRBJ1-4	15	CASRPDSTYNEKLFF	TGTGCCAGCAGACCTGACAGTACTTATAATGAAAAACTGTTTTTT